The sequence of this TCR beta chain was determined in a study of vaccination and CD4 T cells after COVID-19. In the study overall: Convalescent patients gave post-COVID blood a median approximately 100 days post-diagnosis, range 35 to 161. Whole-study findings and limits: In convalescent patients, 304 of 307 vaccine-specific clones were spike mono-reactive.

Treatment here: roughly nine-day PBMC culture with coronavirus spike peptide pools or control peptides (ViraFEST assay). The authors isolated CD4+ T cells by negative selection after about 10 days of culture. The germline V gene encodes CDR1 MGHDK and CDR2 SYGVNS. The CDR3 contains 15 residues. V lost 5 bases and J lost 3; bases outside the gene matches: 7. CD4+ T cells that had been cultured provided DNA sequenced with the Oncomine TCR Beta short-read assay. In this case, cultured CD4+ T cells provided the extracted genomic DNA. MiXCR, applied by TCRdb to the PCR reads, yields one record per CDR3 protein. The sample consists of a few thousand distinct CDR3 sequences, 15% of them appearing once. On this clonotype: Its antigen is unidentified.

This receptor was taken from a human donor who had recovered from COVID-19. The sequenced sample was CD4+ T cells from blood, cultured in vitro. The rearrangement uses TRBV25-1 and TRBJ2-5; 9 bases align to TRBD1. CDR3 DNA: TGTGCCAGCAGTCCAATGGGGACAGGGAAAGAGACCCAGTACTTC. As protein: CASSPMGTGKETQYF.